This TCR beta chain appears in the sequencing data of a study of T-cell memory formation after mild COVID-19. Comments on this clonotype: The antigen remains unidentified.

Per the germline V gene, CDR1 is SEHNR and CDR2 is FQNEAQ (reference sequence). This CDR3 comprises 15 residues. Trimming took 5 bases from V and 8 from J, leaving 18 bases between them. Study findings and constraints: Contracting CD8+ clones were enriched in EMRA, CD4+ mainly in CM and EM.

TCRdb passed the 5' RACE reads through MiXCR, listing each CDR3 protein once. This table holds 400,000 to 500,000 distinct CDR3 sequences, 20% found once. The specimen sequenced was PBMCs or a T cell subset sorted from them (not recorded which). The chain has TRBV7-9 and TRBJ1-4, with D possibly matching TRBD1 (6 bases). This TCR derives from an adult woman who had mild COVID-19 (a few samples of this study predate the infection). Cell type and time point are not known. The CDR3 coding sequence is TGTGCCAGCAGCCCAGCGGGGGCCCCGGTCGAAAAACTGTTTTTT. Residues: CASSPAGAPVEKLFF.